The entry below gives a single T cell receptor beta chain sequence along with its context. Trimming took 6 bases from V and 0 from J, leaving 8 bases between them. The CDR3 is made up of 14 amino acids. Per the germline V gene, CDR1 is MNHNS and CDR2 is SASEGT. The sample's time point: peripheral blood 6 weeks after treatment start. Each patient presented with locally advanced or metastatic urothelial carcinoma. Sample contribution per patient ranged from 1 to 8, covering pretreatment and on-treatment. This sample is drawn from a study of PD-L1 blockade in urothelial cancer. About the research overall: Patients commenced atezolizumab in about 2014, and it was given at 1,200 mg intravenously every 3 weeks. The median T cell count in blood samples was around 150,000.

TCRdb's table, derived via immunoSEQ multiplex PCR, lists solely in-frame clones and lacks some. The repertoire has about 25,000 clones, roughly 84% of them found once; the top ten carry 1.6%. The chain combines TRBV6-1 with TRBJ1-4; D unclear. This sequence was found in a man in his sixties or seventies with urothelial cancer. The sample consisted of PBMCs, taken around atezolizumab (anti-PD-L1) treatment. The chain's CDR3 is CASSYRATNEKLFF. CDR3 nucleotides: TGTGCCAGCAGCTACCGTGCAACTAATGAAAAACTGTTTTTT.